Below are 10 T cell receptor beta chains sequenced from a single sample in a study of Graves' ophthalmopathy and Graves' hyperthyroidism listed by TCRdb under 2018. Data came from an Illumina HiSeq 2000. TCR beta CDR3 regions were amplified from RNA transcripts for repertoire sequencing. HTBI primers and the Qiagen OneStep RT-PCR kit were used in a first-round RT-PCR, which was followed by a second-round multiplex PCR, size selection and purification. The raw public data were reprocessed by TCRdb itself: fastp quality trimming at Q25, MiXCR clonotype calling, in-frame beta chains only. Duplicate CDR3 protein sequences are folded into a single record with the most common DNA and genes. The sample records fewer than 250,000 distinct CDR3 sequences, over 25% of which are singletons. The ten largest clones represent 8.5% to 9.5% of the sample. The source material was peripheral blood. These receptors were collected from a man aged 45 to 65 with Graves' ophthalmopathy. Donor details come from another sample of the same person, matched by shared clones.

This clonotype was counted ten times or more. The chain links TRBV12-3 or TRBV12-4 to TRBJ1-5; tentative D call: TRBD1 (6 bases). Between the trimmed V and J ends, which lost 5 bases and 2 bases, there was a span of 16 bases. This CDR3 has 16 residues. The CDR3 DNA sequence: TGTGCCAGCAGTGCCCTAGGGGGAGGTGGCAATCAGCCCCAGCATTTT. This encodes CASSALGGGGNQPQHF.

The CDR3 DNA is TGTGCCACCAGGGGGGGTAGCGGACAGGGGTATGGCTACACCTTC. It yields the protein CATRGGSGQGYGYTF. This sequence joins TRBV24-1 and TRBJ1-2; 9 nucleotides match TRBD1. Germline CDR1 reads KGHDR; CDR2 reads SFDVKD. The CDR3 is 15 residues long. Trimming took 7 bases from V and 5 from J; bases not matched to a gene: 10.

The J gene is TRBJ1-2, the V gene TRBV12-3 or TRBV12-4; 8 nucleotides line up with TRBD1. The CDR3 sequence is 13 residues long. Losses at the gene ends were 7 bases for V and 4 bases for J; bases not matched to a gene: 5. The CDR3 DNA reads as TGTGCCAGCACCCTCAGGGGGCTCTATGGCTACACCTTC. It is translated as CASTLRGLYGYTF.

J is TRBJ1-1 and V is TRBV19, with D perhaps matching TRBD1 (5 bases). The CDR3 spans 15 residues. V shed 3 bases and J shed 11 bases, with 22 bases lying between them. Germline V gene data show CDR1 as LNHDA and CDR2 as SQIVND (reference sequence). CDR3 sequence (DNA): TGTGCCAGTAGTATCCGTGGGACGTCGTACCGAGGGGCTTTCTTT. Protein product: CASSIRGTSYRGAFF.

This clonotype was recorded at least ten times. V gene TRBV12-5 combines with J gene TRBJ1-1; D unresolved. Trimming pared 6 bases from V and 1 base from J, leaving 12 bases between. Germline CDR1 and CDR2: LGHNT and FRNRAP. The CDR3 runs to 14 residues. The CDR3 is CASGTTARNTEAFF. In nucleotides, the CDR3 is TGTGCTAGTGGGACTACCGCCCGGAACACTGAAGCTTTCTTT.

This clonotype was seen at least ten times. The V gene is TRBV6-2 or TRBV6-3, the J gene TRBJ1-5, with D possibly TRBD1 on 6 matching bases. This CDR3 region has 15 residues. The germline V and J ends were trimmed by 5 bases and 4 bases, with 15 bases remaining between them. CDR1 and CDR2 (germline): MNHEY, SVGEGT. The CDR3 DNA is TGTGCCAGCAGTCCCCAGGGGAGTGGGAATCAGCCCCAGCATTTT. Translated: CASSPQGSGNQPQHF.

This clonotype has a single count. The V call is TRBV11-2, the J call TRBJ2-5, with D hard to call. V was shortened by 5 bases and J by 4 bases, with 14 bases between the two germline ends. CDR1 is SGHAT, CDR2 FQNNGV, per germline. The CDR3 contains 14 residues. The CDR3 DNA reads TGTGCCAGCAGCCCCGAGTGGCGGAGAGAGACCCAGTACTTC. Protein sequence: CASSPEWRRETQYF.

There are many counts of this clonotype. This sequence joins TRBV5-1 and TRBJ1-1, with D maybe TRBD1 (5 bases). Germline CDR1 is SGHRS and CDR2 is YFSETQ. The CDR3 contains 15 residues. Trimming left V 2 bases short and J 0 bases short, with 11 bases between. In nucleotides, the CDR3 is TGCGCCAGCAGCTTTCCGACAGCCATGAACACTGAAGCTTTCTTT. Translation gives CASSFPTAMNTEAFF.

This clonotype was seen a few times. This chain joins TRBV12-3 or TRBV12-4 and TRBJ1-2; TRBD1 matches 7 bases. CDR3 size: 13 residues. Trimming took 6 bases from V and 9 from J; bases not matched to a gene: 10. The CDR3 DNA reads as TGTGCCAGCAGCATCGACAGGGCCAGGAGCTACACCTTC. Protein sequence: CASSIDRARSYTF.

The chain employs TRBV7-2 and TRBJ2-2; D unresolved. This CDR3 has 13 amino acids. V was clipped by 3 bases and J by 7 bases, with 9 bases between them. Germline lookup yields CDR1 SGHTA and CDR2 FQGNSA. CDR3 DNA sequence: TGTGCCAGCAGCTTGAAGGGTTTCGGGGAGCTGTTTTTT. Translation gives CASSLKGFGELFF.